This T cell receptor beta chain was captured by sequencing in a study of shared clonotypes between healthy human individuals. The study, taken as a whole, reports: All-four-donor shared clonotypes had higher generation probabilities than non-shared clonotypes did.

CDR1 SGHRS and CDR2 YFSETQ come from the germline V gene. V was pared by 7 bases and J by 4 bases, with 8 bases of the junction left unmatched. This CDR3 is 15 amino acids long. Comment on this clone: Its antigen is as yet unknown.

Assay used: immunoSEQ multiplex PCR; TCRdb lists only in-frame clones, some missing. The table includes roughly 2.5 million clones, roughly 92% detected once. The sequenced sample was naive CD4+ T cells sorted from blood. Subset described: CD45RA+ positively selected. The chain joins TRBV5-1 to TRBJ2-3, with 11 bases that match TRBD2. This receptor was taken from a man younger than 35 in good health. CDR3 sequence: CASGYSGGASDTQYF. The CDR3 DNA reads TGCGCCAGCGGGTATAGCGGGGGGGCCTCAGATACGCAGTATTTT.